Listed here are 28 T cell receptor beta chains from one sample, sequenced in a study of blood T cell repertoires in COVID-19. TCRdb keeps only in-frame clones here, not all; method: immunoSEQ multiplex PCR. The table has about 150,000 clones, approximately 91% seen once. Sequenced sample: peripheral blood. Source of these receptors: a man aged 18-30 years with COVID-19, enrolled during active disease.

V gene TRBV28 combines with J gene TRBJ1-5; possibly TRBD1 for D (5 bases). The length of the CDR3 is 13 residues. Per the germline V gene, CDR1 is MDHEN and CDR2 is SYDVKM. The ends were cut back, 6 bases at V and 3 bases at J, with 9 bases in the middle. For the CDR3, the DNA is TGTGCCAGCAGGGGGACTTTCAATCAGCCCCAGCATTTT. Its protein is CASRGTFNQPQHF.

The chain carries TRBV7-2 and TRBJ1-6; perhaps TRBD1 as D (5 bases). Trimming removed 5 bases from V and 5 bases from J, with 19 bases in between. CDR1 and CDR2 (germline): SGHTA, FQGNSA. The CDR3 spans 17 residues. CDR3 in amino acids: CASSPRVTGGDNSPLHF. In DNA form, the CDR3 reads TGTGCCAGCAGCCCTAGGGTCACAGGTGGAGATAATTCACCCCTCCACTTT.

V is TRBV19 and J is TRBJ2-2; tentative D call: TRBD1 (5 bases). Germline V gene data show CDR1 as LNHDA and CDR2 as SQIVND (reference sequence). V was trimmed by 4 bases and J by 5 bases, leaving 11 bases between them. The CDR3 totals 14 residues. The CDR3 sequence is CASSRTGSTGELFF. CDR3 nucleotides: TGTGCCAGTAGTAGAACAGGATCAACCGGGGAGCTGTTTTTT.

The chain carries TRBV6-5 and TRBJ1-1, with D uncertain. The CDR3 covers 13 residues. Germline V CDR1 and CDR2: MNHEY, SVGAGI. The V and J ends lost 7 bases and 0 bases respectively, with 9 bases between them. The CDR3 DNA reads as TGTGCCAGCACCCCTGGGCTGAACACTGAAGCTTTCTTT. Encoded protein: CASTPGLNTEAFF.

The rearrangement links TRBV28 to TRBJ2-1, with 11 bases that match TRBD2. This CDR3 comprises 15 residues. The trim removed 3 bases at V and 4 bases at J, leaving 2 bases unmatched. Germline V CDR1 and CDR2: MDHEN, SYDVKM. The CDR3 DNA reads TGTGCCAGCAGTTTGACTAGCGGGGCGTACAATGAGCAGTTCTTC. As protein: CASSLTSGAYNEQFF.

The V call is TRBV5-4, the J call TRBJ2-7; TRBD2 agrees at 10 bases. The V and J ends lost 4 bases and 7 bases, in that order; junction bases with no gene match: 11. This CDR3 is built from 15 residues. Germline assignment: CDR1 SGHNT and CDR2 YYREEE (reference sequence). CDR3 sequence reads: CASSPRPSGRIEQYF. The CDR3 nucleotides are TGTGCCAGCAGCCCCCGGCCTAGCGGGAGAATAGAGCAGTACTTC.

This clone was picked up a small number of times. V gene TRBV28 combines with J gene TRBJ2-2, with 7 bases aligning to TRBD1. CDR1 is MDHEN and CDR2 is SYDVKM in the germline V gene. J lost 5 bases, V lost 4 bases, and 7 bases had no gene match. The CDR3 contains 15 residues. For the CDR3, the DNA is TGTGCCAGCAGTTACTCGGGACAGAGTACCGGGGAGCTGTTTTTT. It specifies CASSYSGQSTGELFF.

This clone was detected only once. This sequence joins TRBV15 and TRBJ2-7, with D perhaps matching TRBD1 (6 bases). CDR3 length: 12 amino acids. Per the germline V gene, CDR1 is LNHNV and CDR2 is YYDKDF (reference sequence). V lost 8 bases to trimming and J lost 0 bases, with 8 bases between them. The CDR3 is CATSRGSYEQYF. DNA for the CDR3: TGTGCCACCTCCAGGGGCTCCTACGAGCAGTACTTC.

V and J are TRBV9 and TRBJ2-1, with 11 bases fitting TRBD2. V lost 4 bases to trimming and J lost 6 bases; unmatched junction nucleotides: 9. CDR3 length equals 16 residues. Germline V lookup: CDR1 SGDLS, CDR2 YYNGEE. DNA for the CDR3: TGTGCCAGCAGCTTACCACTAGCGGGAGTAAGCAATGAGCAGTTCTTC. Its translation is CASSLPLAGVSNEQFF.

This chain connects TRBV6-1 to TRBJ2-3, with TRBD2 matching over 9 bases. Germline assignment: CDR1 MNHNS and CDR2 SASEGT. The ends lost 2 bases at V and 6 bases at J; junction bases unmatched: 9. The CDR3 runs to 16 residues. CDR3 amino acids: CASSEKGLALLDTQYF. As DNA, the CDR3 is TGTGCCAGCAGTGAAAAGGGACTAGCTCTCTTGGATACGCAGTATTTT.

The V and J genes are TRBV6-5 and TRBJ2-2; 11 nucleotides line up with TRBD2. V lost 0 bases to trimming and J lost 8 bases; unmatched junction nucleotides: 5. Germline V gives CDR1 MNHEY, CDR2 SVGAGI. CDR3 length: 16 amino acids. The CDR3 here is CASSYSLAGGRGELFF. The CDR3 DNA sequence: TGTGCCAGCAGTTACTCCCTAGCGGGAGGAAGAGGGGAGCTGTTTTTT.

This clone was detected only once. The CDR3 spells CASSRGQNNQPQHF. The CDR3 bases are TGTGCCAGCAGCCGAGGACAGAACAATCAGCCCCAGCATTTT. The rearrangement links TRBV13 to TRBJ1-5, with D possibly being TRBD1 (6 bases). CDR3 length equals 14 residues. In germline, CDR1 is PRHDT, CDR2 FYEKMQ (reference sequence). V gave up 5 bases and J gave up 3 bases, with 11 bases separating them. Filled out from reference TRBV13 and TRBJ1-5, the complete variable domain reads AAGVIQSPRHLIKEKRETATLKCYPIPRHDTVYWYQQGPGQDPQFLISFYEKMQSDKGSIPDRFSAQQFSDYHSELNMSSLELGDSALYFCASSRGQNNQPQHFGDGTRLSIL.

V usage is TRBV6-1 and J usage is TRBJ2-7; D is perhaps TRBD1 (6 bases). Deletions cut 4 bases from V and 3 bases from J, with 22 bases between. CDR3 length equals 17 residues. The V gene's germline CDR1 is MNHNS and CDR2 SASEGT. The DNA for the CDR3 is TGTGCCAGCAGTGGCCCGGTGGGACATCCCGGGGACTACGAGCAGTACTTC. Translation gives CASSGPVGHPGDYEQYF.

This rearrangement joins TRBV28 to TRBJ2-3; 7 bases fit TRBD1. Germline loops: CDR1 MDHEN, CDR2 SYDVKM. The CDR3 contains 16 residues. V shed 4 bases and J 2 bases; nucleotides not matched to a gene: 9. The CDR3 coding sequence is TGTGCCAGCAGTTCGAACAGGGGCAAGGACACAGATACGCAGTATTTT. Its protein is CASSSNRGKDTDTQYF.

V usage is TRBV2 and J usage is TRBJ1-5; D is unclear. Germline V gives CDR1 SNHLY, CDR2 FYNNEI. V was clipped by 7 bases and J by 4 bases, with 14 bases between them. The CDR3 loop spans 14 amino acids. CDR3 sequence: CASTLDRGNQPQHF. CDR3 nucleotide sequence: TGTGCCAGCACGTTAGACCGGGGTAATCAGCCCCAGCATTTT. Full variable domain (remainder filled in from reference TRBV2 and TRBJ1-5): EPEVTQTPSHQVTQMGQEVILRCVPISNHLYFYWYRQILGQKVEFLVSFYNNEISEKSEIFDDQFSVERPDGSNFTLKIRSTKLEDSAMYFCASTLDRGNQPQHFGDGTRLSIL.

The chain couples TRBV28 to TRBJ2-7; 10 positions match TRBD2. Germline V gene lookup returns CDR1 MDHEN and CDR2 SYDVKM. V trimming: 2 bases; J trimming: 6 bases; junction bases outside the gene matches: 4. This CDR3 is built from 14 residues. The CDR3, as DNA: TGTGCCAGCAGTTTACTAGCGGGGGATGGCGAGCAGTACTTC. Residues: CASSLLAGDGEQYF.

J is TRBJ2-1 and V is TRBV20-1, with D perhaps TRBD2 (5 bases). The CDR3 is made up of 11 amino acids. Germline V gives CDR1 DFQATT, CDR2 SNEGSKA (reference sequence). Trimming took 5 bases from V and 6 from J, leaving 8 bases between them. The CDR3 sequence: CSAGLSNEQFF. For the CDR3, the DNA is TGCAGTGCTGGACTCTCCAATGAGCAGTTCTTC.

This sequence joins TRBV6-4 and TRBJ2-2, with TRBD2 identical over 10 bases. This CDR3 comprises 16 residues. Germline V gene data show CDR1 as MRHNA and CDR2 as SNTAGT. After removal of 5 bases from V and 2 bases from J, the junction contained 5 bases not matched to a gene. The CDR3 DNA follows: TGTGCCAGCAGTCCTAGCGGGAGTATAAACACCGGGGAGCTGTTTTTT. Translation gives CASSPSGSINTGELFF.

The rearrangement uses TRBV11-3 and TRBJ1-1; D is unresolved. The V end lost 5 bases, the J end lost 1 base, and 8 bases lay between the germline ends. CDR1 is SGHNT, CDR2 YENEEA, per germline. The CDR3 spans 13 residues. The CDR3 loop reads CASSTDTNTEAFF. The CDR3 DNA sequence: TGTGCCAGCAGCACCGACACGAACACTGAAGCTTTCTTT. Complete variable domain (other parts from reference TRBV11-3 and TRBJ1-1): EAGVVQSPRYKIIEKKQPVAFWCNPISGHNTLYWYLQNLGQGPELLIRYENEEAVDDSQLPKDRFSAERLKGVDSTLKIQPAELGDSAVYLCASSTDTNTEAFFGQGTRLTVV.

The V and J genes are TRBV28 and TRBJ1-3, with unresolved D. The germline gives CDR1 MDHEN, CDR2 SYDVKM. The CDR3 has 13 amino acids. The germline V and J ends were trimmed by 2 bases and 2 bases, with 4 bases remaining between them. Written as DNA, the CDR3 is TGTGCCAGCAGTTTACAGGCTGGAAACACCATATATTTT. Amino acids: CASSLQAGNTIYF.

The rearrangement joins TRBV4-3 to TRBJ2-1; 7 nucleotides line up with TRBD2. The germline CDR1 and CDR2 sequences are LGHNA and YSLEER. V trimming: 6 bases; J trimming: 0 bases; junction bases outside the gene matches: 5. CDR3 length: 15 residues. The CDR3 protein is CASSLLAGSYNEQFF. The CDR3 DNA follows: TGCGCCAGCAGTTTATTAGCGGGCTCCTACAATGAGCAGTTCTTC.

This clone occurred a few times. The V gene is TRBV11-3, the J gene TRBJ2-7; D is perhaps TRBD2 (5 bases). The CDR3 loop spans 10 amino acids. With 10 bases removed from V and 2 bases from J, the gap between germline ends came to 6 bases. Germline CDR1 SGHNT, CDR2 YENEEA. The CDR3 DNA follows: TGTGCCACGGGGACCTACGAGCAGTACTTC. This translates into CATGTYEQYF.

The CDR3 DNA reads TGTGCCAGCAGCTTCTCAGGGGGGAGTTCACCCCTCCACTTT. Translation: CASSFSGGSSPLHF. The chain carries TRBV7-2 and TRBJ1-6, with TRBD1 matching over 7 bases. The germline CDR1 and CDR2 sequences are SGHTA and FQGNSA. V gave up 3 bases and J gave up 9 bases; unmatched junction bases: 5. The CDR3 runs 14 residues.

The CDR3 DNA is TGCAGCGCCCCGGAGAGGGTTACTGAAGCTTTCTTT. It yields the protein CSAPERVTEAFF. The chain employs TRBV29-1 and TRBJ1-1, with D unresolved. The V gene lost 7 bases and the J gene lost 5 bases, with 14 bases spanning the gap. CDR1 and CDR2 from the germline V gene are SQVTM and ANQGSEA. This CDR3 is built from 12 residues.

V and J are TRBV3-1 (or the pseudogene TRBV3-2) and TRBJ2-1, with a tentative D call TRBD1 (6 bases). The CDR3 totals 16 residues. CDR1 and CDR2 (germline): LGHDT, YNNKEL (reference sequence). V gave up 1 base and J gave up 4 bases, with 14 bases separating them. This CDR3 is CASSQGPDTGYNEQFF. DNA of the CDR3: TGTGCCAGCAGCCAAGGCCCGGATACAGGGTACAATGAGCAGTTCTTC.

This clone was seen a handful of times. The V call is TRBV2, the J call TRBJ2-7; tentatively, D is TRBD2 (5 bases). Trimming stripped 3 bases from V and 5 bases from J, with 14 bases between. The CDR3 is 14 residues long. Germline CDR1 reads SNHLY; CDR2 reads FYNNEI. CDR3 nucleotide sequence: TGTGCCAGCAGTGAGAGCGGCGTTTTCCACGAGCAGTACTTC. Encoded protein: CASSESGVFHEQYF.

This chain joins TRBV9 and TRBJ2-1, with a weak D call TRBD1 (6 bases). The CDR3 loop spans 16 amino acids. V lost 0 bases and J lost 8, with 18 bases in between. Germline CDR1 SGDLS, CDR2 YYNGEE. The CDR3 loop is CASSVATTVKGDEQFF. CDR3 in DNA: TGTGCCAGCAGCGTAGCTACGACAGTCAAGGGGGATGAGCAGTTCTTC.

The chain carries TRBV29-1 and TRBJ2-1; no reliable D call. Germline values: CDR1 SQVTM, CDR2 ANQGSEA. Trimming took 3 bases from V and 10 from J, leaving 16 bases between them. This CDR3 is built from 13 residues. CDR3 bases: TGCAGCGTTGAGTACTTTGTCGTAAAGGAGCAGTTCTTC. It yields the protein CSVEYFVVKEQFF.